This T cell receptor (beta chain) was found in a study of CD8+ T cells in alopecia areata. Sequencing relied on a cDNA template that was reverse transcribed from extracted RNA. The method was immunoSEQ multiplex PCR; TCRdb's version includes in-frame clones alone and lacks a portion of them. Among 200,000 or so clones listed, 58% were seen once. V lost 7 bases to trimming and J lost 0 bases; unmatched junction nucleotides: 11. The CDR3 is 18 amino acids. Germline V gene data show CDR1 as MDHEN and CDR2 as SYDVKM. Treatment defined: oral pan-JAK inhibitor, 5-10 mg twice daily. The receptor was derived from a human donor with alopecia areata. The chain has TRBV28 and TRBJ2-6; 8 bases line up with TRBD2. The sample in question was CD4+ T cells sorted from blood, obtained at week 24, from a patient treated with tofacitinib. The CDR3 DNA sequence: TGTGCCAGCACTAGCGGGCAGCGACTCATCTCTGGGGCCAACGTCCTGACTTTC. It translates to CASTSGQRLISGANVLTF.